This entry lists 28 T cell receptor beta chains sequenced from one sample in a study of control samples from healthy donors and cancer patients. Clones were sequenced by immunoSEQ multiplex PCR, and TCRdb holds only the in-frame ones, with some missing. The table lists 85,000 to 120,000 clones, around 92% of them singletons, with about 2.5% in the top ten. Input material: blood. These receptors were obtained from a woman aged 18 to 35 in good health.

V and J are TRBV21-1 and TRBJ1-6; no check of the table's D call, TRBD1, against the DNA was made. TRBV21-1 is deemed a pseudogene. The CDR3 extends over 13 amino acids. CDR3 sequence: CASVDRGCSPLHF. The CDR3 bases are TGTGCCAGCGTGGACAGGGGATGCTCACCCCTCCACTTT.

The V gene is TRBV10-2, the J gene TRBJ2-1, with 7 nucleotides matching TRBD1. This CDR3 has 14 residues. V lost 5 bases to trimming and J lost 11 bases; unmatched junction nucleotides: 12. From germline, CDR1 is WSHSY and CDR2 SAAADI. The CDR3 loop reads CASSTTGTQSQQFF. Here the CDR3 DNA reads TGCGCCAGCAGTACGACAGGGACCCAATCTCAGCAGTTCTTC.

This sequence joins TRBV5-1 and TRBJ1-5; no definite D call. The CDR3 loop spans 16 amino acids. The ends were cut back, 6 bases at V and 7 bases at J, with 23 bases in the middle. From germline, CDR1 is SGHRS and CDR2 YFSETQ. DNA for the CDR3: TGCGCCAGCACCCCCATTCTACAGCGCTCGGGGCAGCCCCAGCATTTT. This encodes CASTPILQRSGQPQHF.

CDR3: CASSQGARPLSGELFF. DNA of the CDR3: TGTGCCAGCAGCCAGGGGGCCAGGCCCCTCTCCGGGGAGCTGTTTTTT. This chain connects TRBV6-2 or TRBV6-3 to TRBJ2-2; the match to TRBD1 covers 8 bases. CDR3 length equals 16 residues. Germline-derived CDR1 and CDR2 are MNHEY and SVGEGT. The ends lost 6 bases at V and 6 bases at J; junction bases unmatched: 12.

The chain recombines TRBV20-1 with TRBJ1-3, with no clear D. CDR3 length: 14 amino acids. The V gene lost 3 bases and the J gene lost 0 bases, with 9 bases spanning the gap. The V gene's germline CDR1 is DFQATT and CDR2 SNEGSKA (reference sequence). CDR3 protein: CSASSGSSGNTIYF. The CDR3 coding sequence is TGCAGTGCTAGTTCTGGCAGCTCTGGAAACACCATATATTTT.

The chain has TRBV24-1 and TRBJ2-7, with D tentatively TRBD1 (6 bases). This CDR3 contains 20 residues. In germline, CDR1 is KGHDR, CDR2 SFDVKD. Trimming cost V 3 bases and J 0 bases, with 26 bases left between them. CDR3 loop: CATSDLDPGTRPLSSYEQYF. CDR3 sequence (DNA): TGTGCCACCAGTGATCTAGATCCCGGGACACGGCCTTTGAGCTCCTACGAGCAGTACTTC.

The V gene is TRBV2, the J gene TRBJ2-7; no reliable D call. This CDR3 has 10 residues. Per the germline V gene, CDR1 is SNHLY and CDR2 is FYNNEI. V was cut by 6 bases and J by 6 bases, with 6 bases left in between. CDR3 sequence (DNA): TGTGCCAGCAGGGTTGTCGAGCAGTACTTC. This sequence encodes CASRVVEQYF. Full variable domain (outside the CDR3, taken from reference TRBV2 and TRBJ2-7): EPEVTQTPSHQVTQMGQEVILRCVPISNHLYFYWYRQILGQKVEFLVSFYNNEISEKSEIFDDQFSVERPDGSNFTLKIRSTKLEDSAMYFCASRVVEQYFGPGTRLTVT.

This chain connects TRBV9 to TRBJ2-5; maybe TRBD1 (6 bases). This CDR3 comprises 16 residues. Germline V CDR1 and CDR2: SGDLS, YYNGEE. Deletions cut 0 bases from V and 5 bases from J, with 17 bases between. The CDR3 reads CASSVGGRWGSETQYF. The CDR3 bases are TGTGCCAGCAGCGTAGGGGGGCGATGGGGCAGTGAGACCCAGTACTTC.

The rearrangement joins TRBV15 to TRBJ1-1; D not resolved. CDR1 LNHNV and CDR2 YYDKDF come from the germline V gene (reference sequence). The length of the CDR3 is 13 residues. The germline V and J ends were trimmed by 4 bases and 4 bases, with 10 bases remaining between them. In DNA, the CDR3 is TGTGCCACCAGCATAATTGGAAGCACTGAAGCTTTCTTT. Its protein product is CATSIIGSTEAFF.

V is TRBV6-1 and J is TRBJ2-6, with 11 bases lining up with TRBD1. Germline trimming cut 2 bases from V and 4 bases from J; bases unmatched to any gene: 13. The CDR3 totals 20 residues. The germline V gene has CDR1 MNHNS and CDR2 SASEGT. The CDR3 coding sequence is TGTGCCAGCAGTGAAACTGTGTTCGGACAGGGGGCCCGGGGGGCCAACGTCCTGACTTTC. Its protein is CASSETVFGQGARGANVLTF.

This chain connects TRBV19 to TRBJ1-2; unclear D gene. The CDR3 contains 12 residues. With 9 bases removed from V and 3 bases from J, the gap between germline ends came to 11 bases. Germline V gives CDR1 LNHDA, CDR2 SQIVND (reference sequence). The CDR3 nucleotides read TGTGCCAGCGGCGGGGATCACTATGGCTACACCTTC. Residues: CASGGDHYGYTF.

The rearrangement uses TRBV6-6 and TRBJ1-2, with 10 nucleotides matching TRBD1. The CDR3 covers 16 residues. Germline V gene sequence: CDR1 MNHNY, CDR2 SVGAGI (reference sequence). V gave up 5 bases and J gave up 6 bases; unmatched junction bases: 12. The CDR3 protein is CASSQPHGTGDDGYTF. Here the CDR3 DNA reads TGTGCCAGCAGTCAACCTCACGGGACAGGGGACGATGGCTACACCTTC.

The CDR3 bases are TGTGCCAGCAGCAAAGACCCCAAGGGGGGAGAGAGCAATCAGCCCCAGCATTTT. Amino acid sequence: CASSKDPKGGESNQPQHF. The V and J genes are TRBV21-1 and TRBJ1-5. TRBV21-1 counts as a pseudogene. The CDR3 is 18 amino acids.

The CDR3 coding sequence is TGTGCCTGGAGCGAGAAGGGAACAACTAATGAAAAACTGTTTTTT. Protein product: CAWSEKGTTNEKLFF. The chain employs TRBV30 and TRBJ1-4; the D is unclear. Germline assignment: CDR1 GTSNPN and CDR2 SVGIG (reference sequence). The CDR3 is 15 amino acids. The V end was cut by 3 bases, the J end by 0 bases, with 11 bases between. Complete variable domain (other parts from reference TRBV30 and TRBJ1-4): SQTIHQWPATLVQPVGSPLSLECTVEGTSNPNLYWYRQAAGRGLQLLFYSVGIGQISSEVPQNLSASRPQDRQFILSSKKLLLSDSGFYLCAWSEKGTTNEKLFFGSGTQLSVL.

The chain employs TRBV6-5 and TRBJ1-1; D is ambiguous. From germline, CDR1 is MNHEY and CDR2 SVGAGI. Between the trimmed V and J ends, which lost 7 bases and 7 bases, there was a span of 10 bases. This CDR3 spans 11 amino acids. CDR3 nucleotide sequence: TGTGCCAGCAAGATCAGAAGTGAAGCTTTCTTT. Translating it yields CASKIRSEAFF.

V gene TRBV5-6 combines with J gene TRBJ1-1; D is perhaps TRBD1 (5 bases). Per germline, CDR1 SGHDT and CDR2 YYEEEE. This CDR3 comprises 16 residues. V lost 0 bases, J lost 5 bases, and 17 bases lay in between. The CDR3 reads CASSLGPGWGGTEAFF. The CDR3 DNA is TGTGCCAGCAGCTTGGGGCCAGGGTGGGGGGGAACTGAAGCTTTCTTT.

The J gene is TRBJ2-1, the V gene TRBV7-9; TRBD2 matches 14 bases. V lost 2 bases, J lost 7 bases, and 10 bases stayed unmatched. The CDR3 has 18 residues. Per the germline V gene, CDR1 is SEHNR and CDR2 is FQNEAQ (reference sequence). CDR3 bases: TGTGCCAGCAGCTTAATAGGGACTAGCGGGGGTTTGGGGAATGAGCAGTTCTTC. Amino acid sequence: CASSLIGTSGGLGNEQFF.

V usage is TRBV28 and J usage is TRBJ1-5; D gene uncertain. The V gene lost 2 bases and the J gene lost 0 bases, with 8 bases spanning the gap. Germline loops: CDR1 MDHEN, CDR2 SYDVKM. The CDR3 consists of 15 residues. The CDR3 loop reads CASSLLGGSNQPQHF. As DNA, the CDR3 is TGTGCCAGCAGTTTACTGGGAGGTAGCAATCAGCCCCAGCATTTT. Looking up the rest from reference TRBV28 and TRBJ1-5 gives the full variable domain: DVKVTQSSRYLVKRTGEKVFLECVQDMDHENMFWYRQDPGLGLRLIYFSYDVKMKEKGDIPEGYSVSREKKERFSLILESASTNQTSMYLCASSLLGGSNQPQHFGDGTRLSIL.

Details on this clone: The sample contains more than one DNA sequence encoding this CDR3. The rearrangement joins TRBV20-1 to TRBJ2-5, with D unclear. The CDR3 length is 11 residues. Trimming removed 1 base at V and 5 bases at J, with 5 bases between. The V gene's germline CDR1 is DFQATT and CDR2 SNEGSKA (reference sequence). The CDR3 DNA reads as TGCAGTGCTAGAGCTGGGGAGACCCAGTACTTC. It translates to CSARAGETQYF.

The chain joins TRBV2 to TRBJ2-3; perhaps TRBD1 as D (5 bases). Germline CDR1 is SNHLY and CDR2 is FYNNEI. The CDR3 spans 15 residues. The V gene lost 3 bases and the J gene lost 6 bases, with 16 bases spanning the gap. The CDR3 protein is CASSDVGRAPDTQYF. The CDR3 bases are TGTGCCAGCAGTGACGTCGGCAGGGCCCCTGATACGCAGTATTTT.

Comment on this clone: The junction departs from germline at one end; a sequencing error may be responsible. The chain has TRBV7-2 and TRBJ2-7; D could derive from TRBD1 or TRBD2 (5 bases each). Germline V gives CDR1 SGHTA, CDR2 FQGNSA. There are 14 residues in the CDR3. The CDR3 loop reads CASSLGPASSEQYF. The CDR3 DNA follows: TGTGCCAGCAGCTTGGGACCCGCATCCTCCGAGCAGTACTTC.

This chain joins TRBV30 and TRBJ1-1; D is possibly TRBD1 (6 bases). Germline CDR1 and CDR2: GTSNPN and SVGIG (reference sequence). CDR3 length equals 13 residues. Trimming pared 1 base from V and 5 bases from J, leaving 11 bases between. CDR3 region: CAWSGTASTEAFF. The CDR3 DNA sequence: TGTGCCTGGAGTGGGACAGCCAGTACTGAAGCTTTCTTT.

The DNA of the CDR3 is TGCGCCAGCAGCCCCAGGGGGAGTGTCCTAGATGGCTACACCTTC. Protein: CASSPRGSVLDGYTF. The chain combines TRBV5-1 with TRBJ1-2; TRBD1 aligns across 7 bases. This CDR3 has 15 residues. With V trimmed by 4 bases and J by 6 bases, 12 bases remained unmatched. CDR1 is SGHRS, CDR2 YFSETQ, per germline.

The DNA of the CDR3 is TGTGCCAGCAGTGAACAGGGAATGGGTGAAAAACTGTTTTTT. Translation: CASSEQGMGEKLFF. The rearrangement uses TRBV25-1 and TRBJ1-4; the D gene is possibly TRBD1 (5 bases). Germline CDR1 reads MGHDK; CDR2 reads SYGVNS. V was pared by 2 bases and J by 7 bases, with 11 bases between. The length of the CDR3 is 14 residues.

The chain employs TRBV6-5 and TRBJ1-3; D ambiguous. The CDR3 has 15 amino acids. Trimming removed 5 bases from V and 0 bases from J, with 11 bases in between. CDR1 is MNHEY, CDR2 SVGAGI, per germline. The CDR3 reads CASSKPATSGNTIYF. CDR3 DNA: TGTGCCAGCAGTAAGCCGGCCACCTCTGGAAACACCATATATTTT.

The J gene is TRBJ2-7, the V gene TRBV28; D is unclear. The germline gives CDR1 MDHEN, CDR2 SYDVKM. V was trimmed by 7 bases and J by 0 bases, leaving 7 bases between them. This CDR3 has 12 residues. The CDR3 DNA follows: TGTGCCAGCAACCAAGGCTCCTACGAGCAGTACTTC. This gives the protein CASNQGSYEQYF.

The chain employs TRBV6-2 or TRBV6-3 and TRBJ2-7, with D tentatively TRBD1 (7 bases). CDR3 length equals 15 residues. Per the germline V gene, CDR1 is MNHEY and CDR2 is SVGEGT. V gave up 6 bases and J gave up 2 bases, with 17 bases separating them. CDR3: CASSSGGTAPYEQYF. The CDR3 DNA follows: TGTGCCAGCAGCTCCGGCGGGACAGCCCCCTACGAGCAGTACTTC.

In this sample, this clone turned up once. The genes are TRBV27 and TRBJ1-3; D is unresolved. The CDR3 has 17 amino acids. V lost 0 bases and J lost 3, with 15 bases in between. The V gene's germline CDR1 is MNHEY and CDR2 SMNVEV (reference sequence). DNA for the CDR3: TGTGCCAGCAGTTTATCACGATCGACTTGGGGTGGAAACACCATATATTTT. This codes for CASSLSRSTWGGNTIYF.